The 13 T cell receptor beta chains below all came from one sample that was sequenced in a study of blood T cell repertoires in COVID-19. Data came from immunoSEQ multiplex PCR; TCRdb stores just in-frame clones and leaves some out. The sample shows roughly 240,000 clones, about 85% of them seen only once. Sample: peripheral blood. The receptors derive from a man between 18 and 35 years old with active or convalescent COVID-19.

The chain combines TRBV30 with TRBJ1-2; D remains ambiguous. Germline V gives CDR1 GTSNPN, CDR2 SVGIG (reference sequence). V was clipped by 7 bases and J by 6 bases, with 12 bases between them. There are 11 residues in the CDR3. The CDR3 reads CAFNLADGYTF. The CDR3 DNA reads TGTGCCTTCAACCTGGCGGATGGCTACACCTTC.

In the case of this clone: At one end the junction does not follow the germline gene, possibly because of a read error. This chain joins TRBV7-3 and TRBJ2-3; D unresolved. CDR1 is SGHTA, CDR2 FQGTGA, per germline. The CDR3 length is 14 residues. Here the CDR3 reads CASSLSLGTDTQYF. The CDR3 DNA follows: TGTGCCAGCAGCCTTTCTCTCGGAACAGATACACAGTATTTT.

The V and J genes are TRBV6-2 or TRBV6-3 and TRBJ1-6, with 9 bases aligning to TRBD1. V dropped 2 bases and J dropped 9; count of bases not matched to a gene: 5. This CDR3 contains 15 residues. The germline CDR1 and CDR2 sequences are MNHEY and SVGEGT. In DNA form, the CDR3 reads TGTGCCAGCAGTTACGGCGGGACAGGGAGTTCACCCCTCCACTTT. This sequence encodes CASSYGGTGSSPLHF.

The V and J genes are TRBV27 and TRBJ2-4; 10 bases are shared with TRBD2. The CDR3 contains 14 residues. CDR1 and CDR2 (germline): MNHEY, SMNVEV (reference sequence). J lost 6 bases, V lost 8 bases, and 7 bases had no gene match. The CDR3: CASGRSGGGNIQYF. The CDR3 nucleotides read TGTGCCAGCGGACGAAGCGGGGGGGGAAACATTCAGTACTTC.

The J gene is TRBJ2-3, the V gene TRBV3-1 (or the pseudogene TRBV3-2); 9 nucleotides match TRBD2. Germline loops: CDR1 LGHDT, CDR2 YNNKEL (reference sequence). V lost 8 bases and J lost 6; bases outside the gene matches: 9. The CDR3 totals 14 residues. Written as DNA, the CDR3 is TGTGCCAGCGCCCCGGCGGGGGGGAGTGATACGCAGTATTTT. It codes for CASAPAGGSDTQYF.

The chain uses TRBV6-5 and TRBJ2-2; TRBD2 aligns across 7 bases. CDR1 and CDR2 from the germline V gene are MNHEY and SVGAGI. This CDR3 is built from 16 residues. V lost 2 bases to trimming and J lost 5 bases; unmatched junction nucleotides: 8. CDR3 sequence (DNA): TGTGCCAGCAGTTACGACCAGCGGGACGTGACCGGGGAGCTGTTTTTT. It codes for CASSYDQRDVTGELFF.

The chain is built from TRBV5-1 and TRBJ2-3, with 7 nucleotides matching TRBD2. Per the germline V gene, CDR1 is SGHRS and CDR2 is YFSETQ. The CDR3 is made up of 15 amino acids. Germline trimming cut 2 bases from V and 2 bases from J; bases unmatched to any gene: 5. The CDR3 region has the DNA TGCGCCAGCAGCTTAGCTAGCGGATCCACAGATACGCAGTATTTT. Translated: CASSLASGSTDTQYF.

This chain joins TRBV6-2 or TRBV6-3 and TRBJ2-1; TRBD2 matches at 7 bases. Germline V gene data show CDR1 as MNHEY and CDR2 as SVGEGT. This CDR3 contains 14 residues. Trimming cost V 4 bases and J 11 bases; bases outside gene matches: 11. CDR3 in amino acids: CASSFGEGWGKQFF. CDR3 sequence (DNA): TGTGCCAGCAGTTTCGGGGAGGGATGGGGTAAGCAGTTCTTC.

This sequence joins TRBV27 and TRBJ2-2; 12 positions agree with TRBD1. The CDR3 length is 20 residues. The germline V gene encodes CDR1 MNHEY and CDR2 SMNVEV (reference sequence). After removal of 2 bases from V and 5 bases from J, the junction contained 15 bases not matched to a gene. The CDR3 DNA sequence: TGTGCCAGCAGTTTACAAAATCTCTTCGGGACAGGGGGCAGAACCGGGGAGCTGTTTTTT. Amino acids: CASSLQNLFGTGGRTGELFF.

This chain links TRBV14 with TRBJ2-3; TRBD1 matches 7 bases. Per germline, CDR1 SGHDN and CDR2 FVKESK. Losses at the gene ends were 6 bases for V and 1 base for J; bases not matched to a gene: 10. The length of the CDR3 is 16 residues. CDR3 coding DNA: TGTGCCAGCAGTCTAGGGGGCCTGGGCCGCACAGATACGCAGTATTTT. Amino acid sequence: CASSLGGLGRTDTQYF.

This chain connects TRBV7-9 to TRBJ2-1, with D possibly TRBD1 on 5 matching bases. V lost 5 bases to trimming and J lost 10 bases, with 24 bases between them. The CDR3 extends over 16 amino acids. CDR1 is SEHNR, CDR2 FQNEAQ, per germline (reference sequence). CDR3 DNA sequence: TGTGCCAGCAGCCAGTGGGGCTCGAGTGAATGGGTAGAGCAGTTCTTC. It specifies CASSQWGSSEWVEQFF. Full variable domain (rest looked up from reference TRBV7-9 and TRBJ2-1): DTGVSQNPRHKITKRGQNVTFRCDPISEHNRLYWYRQTLGQGPEFLTYFQNEAQLEKSRLLSDRFSAERPKGSFSTLEIQRTEQGDSAMYLCASSQWGSSEWVEQFFGPGTRLTVL.

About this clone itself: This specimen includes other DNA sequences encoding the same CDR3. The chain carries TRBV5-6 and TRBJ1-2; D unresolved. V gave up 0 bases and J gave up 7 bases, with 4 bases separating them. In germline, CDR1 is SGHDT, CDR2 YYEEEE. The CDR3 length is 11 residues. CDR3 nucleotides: TGTGCCAGCAGCTTGGCGGGTGGCTACACCTTC. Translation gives CASSLAGGYTF. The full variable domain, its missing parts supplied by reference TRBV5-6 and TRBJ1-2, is DAGVTQSPTHLIKTRGQQVTLRCSPKSGHDTVSWYQQALGQGPQFIFQYYEEEERQRGNFPDRFSGHQFPNYSSELNVNALLLGDSALYLCASSLAGGYTFGSGTRLTVV.

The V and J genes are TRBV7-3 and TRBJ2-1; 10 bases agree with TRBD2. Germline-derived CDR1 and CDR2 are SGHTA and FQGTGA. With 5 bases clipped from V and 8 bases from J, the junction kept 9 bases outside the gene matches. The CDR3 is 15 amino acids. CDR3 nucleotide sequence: TGTGCCAGCAGCCGAGCGGGAGGGCAGATCGATGAGCAGTTCTTC. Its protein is CASSRAGGQIDEQFF.